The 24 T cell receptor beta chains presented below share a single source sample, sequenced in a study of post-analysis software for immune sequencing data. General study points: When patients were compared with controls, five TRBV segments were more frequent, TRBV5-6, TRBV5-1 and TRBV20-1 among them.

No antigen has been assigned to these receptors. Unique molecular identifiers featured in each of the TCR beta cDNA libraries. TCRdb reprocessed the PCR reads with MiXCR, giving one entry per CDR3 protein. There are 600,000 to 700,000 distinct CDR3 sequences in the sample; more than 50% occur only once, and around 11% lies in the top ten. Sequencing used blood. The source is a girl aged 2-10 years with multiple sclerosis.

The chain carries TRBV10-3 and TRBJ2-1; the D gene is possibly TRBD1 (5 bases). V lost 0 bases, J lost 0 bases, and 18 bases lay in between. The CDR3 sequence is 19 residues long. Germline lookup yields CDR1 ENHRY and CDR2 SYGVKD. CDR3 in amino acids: CAISESGLKTASSYNEQFF. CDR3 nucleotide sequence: TGTGCCATCAGTGAGTCGGGCCTCAAGACAGCGAGCTCCTACAATGAGCAGTTCTTC.

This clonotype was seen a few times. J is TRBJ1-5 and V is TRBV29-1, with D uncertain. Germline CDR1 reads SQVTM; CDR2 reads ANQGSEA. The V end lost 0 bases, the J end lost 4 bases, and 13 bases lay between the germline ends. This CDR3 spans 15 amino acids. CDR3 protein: CSVEDRKGRNQPQHF. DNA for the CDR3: TGCAGCGTTGAAGATCGAAAAGGGCGGAATCAGCCCCAGCATTTT.

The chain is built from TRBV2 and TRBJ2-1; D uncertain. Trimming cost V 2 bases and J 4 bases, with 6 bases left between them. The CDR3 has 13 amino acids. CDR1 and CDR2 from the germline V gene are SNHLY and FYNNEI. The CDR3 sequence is CASSELRYNEQFF. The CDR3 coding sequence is TGTGCCAGCAGTGAATTACGGTACAATGAGCAGTTCTTC. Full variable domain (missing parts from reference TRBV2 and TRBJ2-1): EPEVTQTPSHQVTQMGQEVILRCVPISNHLYFYWYRQILGQKVEFLVSFYNNEISEKSEIFDDQFSVERPDGSNFTLKIRSTKLEDSAMYFCASSELRYNEQFFGPGTRLTVL.

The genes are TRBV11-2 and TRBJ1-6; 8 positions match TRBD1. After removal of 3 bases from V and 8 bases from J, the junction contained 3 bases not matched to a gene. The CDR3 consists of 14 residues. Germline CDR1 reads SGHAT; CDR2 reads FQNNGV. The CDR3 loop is CASSLRTGYSPLHF. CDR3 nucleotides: TGTGCCAGCAGCTTGCGGACAGGGTATTCACCCCTCCACTTT.

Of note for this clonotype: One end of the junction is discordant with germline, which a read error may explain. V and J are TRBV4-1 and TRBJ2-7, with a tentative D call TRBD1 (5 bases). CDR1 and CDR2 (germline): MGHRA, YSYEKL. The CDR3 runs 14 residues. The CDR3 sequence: CACSQDPGIDEQYF. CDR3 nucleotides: TGCGCCTGCAGCCAAGACCCAGGGATCGACGAGCAGTACTTC.

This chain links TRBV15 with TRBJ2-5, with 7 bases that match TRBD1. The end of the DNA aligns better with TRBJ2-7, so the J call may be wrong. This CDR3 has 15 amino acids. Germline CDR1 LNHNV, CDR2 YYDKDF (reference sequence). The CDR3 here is CATSADRESSYEQYF. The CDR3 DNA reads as TGTGCCACCAGCGCCGACAGGGAGAGCTCCTACGAGCAGTACTTC.

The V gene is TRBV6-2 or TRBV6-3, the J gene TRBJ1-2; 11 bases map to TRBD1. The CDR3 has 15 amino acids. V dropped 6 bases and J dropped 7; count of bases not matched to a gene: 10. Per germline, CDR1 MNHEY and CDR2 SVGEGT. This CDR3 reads CASRASGQGASGYTF. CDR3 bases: TGTGCCAGCAGAGCCTCCGGACAGGGGGCTTCTGGCTACACCTTC.

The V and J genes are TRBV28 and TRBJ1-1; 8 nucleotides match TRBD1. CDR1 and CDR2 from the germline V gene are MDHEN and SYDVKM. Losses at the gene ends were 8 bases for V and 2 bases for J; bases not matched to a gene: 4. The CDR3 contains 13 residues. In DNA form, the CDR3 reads TGTGCCAGCCACAGGGGGGCCAACACTGAAGCTTTCTTT. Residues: CASHRGANTEAFF.

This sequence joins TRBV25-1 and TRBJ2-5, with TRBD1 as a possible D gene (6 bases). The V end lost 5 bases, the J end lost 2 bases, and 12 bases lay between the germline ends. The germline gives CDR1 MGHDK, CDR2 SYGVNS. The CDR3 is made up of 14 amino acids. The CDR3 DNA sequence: TGTGCCAGCAGTCAGGGGCTCCTACAAGAGACCCAGTACTTC. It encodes CASSQGLLQETQYF.

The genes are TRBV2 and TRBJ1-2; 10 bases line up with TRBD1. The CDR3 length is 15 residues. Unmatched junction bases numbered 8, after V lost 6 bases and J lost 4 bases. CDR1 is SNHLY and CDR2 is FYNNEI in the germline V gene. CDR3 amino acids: CASRPRQGAGYGYTF. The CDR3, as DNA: TGTGCCAGCAGACCCAGACAGGGGGCCGGCTATGGCTACACCTTC. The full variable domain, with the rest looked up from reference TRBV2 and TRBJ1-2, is EPEVTQTPSHQVTQMGQEVILRCVPISNHLYFYWYRQILGQKVEFLVSFYNNEISEKSEIFDDQFSVERPDGSNFTLKIRSTKLEDSAMYFCASRPRQGAGYGYTFGSGTRLTVV.

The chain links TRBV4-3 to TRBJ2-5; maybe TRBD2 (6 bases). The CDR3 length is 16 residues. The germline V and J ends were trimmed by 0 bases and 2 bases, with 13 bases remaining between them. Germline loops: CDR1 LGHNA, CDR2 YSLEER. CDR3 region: CASSQEIRGLQETQYF. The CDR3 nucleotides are TGCGCCAGCAGCCAAGAAATAAGGGGACTGCAAGAGACCCAGTACTTC.

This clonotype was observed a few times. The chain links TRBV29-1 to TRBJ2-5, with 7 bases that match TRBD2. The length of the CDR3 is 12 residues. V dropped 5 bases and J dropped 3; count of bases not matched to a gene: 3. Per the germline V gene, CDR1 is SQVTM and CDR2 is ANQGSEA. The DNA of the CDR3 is TGCAGCGTTTTCGGACTAGAAGAGACCCAGTACTTC. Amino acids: CSVFGLEETQYF.

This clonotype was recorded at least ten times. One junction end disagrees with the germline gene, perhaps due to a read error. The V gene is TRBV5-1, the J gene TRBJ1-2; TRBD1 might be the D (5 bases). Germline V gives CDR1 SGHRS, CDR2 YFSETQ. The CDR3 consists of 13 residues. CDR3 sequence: CASSLEGNYGYTF. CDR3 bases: TGTGCCAGCAGCTTAGAGGGGAACTATGGCTACACCTTC.

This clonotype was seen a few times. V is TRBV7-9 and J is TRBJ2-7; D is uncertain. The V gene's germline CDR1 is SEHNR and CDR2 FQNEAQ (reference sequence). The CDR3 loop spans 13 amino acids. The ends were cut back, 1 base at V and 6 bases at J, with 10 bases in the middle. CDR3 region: CASSLVSGREQYF. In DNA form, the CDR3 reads TGTGCCAGCAGCTTAGTTTCGGGTCGCGAGCAGTACTTC.

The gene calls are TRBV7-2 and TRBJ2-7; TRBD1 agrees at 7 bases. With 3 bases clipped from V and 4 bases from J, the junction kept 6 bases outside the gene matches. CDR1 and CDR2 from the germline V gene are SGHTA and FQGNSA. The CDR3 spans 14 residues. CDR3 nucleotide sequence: TGTGCCAGCAGCTTGGGGGTACAGGGGTACGAGCAGTACTTC. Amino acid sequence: CASSLGVQGYEQYF.

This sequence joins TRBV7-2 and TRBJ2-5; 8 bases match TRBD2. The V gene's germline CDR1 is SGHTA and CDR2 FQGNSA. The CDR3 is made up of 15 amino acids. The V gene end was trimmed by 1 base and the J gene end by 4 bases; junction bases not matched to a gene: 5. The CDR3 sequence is CASSLGSGVLETQYF. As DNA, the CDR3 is TGTGCCAGCAGCTTAGGTAGCGGGGTCCTAGAGACCCAGTACTTC.

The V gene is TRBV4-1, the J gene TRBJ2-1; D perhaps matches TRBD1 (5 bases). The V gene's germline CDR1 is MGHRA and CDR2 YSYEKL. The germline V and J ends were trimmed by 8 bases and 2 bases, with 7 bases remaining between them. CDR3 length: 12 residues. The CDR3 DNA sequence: TGCGCCAGCGGGGCTACCTACAATGAGCAGTTCTTC. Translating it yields CASGATYNEQFF.

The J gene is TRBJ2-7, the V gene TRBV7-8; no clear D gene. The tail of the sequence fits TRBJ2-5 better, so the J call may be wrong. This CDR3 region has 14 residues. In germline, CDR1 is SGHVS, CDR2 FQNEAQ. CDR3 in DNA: TGTGCCAGCAGCCCTGGAATGACATTGGAGACCCAGTACTTC. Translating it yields CASSPGMTLETQYF.

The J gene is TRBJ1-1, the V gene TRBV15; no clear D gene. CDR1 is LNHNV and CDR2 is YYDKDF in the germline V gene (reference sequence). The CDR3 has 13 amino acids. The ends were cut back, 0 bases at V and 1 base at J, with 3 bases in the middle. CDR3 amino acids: CATSRDPNTEAFF. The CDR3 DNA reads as TGTGCCACCAGCAGAGATCCGAACACTGAAGCTTTCTTT.

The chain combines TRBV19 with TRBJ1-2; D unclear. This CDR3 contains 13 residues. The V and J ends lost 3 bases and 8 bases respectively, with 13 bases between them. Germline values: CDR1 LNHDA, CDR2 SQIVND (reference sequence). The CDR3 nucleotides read TGTGCCAGTAGTATCGCCGTCGCGAGGGGCTACACCTTC. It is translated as CASSIAVARGYTF.

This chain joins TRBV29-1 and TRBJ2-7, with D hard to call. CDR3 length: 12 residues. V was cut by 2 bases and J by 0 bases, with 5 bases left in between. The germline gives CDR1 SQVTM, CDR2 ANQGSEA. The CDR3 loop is CSVETRSYEQYF. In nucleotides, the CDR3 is TGCAGCGTTGAAACCCGCTCCTACGAGCAGTACTTC.

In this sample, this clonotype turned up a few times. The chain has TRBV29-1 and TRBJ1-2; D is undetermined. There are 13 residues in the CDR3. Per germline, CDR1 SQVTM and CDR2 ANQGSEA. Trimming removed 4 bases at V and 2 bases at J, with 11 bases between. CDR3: CSVVPGRNYGYTF. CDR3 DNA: TGCAGCGTTGTCCCGGGAAGGAACTATGGCTACACCTTC.

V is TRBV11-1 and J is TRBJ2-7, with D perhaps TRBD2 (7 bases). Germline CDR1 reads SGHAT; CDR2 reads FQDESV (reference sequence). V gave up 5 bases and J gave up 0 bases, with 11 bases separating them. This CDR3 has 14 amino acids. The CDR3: CASSGGGISYEQYF. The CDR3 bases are TGTGCCAGCAGCGGCGGGGGCATCTCCTACGAGCAGTACTTC.

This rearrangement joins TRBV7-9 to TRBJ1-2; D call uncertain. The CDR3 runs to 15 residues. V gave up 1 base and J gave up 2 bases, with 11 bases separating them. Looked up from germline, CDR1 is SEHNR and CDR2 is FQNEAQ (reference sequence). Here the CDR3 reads CASSLVDSGNYGYTF. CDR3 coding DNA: TGTGCCAGCAGCTTAGTAGATAGCGGAAACTATGGCTACACCTTC.